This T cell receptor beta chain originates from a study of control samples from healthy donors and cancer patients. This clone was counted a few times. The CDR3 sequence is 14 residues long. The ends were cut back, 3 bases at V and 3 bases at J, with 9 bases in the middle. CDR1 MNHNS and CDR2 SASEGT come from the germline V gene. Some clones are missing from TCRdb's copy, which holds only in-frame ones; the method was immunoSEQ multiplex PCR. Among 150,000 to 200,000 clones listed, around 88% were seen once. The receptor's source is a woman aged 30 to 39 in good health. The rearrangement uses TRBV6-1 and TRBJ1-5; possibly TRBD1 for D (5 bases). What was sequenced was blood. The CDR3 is CASSDGGNNQPQHF. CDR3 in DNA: TGTGCCAGCAGTGACGGGGGAAACAATCAGCCCCAGCATTTT.